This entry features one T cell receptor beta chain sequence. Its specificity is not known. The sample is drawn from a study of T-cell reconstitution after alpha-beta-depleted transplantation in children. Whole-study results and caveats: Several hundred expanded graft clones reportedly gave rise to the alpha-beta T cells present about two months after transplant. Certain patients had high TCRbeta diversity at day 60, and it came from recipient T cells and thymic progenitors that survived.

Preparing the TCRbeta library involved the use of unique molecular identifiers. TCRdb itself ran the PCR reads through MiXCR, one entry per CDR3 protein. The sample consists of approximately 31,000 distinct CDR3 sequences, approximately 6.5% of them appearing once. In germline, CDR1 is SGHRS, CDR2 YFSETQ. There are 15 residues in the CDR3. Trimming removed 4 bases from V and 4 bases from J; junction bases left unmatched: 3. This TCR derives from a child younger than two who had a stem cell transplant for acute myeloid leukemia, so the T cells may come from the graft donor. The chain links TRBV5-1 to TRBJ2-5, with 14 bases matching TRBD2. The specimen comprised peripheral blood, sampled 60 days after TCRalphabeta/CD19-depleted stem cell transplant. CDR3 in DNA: TGCGCCAGCAGCGGGACTAGCGGGAGAGGAGAGACCCAGTACTTC. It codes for CASSGTSGRGETQYF.